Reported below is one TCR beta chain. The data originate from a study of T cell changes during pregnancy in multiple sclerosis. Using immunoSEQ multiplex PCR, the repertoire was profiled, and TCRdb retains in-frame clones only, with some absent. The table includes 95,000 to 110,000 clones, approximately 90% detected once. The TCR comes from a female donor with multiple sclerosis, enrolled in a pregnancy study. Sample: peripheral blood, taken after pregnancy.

CDR3 residues: CASSLTGLADLTGEQFF. CDR3 DNA: TGCGCCAGCAGCCTAACGGGACTAGCGGACTTGACTGGTGAGCAGTTCTTC. The chain recombines TRBV5-1 with TRBJ2-1; 11 bases fit TRBD2. Germline trimming cut 4 bases from V and 9 bases from J; bases unmatched to any gene: 15. Germline CDR1 reads SGHRS; CDR2 reads YFSETQ. The CDR3 sequence is 17 residues long.